This T cell receptor (beta chain) was documented in a study of early T cells in non-severe SARS-CoV-2 infection. Attached unique molecular identifiers marked individual cDNA molecules. MiXCR, applied by TCRdb to the 5' RACE reads, yields one record per CDR3 protein. This table has 60,000 or so distinct CDR3 sequences, 11% appearing once. This clonotype came up many times. Per the germline V gene, CDR1 is SGHRS and CDR2 is YFSETQ. The CDR3 has 15 residues. V lost 4 bases and J lost 0, with 10 bases in between. This TCR came from an adult who was a healthcare worker with PCR-confirmed SARS-CoV-2 infection or an uninfected control (not recorded which). Specimen: whole blood. The genes are TRBV5-1 and TRBJ1-4; D not certain. The CDR3 coding sequence is TGCGCCAGCAGCCGCAACACCGCAACTAATGAAAAACTGTTTTTT. This translates into CASSRNTATNEKLFF.